The 22 T cell receptor beta chains presented below share a single source sample, sequenced in a study of T cells of healthy individuals. TCRdb independently ran MiXCR on the 5' RACE reads; one entry per CDR3 protein. Here the sample spans approximately 89,000 distinct CDR3 sequences, more than 5% being singletons. The receptors shown here come from a female donor in good health.

This clonotype came up many times. The rearrangement uses TRBV6-6 and TRBJ2-7; 10 bases are a match to TRBD1. V dropped 0 bases and J dropped 6; count of bases not matched to a gene: 5. The CDR3 is 15 amino acids. In germline, CDR1 is MNHNY, CDR2 SVGAGI (reference sequence). As DNA, the CDR3 is TGTGCCAGCAGTTACTCCGACAGGGGGCCCGGCGAGCAGTACTTC. Amino acid sequence: CASSYSDRGPGEQYF.

This clonotype was found many times. The chain has TRBV5-1 and TRBJ1-1; TRBD1 agrees at 8 bases. The CDR3 covers 14 residues. V was clipped by 4 bases and J by 0 bases; unmatched bases: 2. CDR1 is SGHRS, CDR2 YFSETQ, per germline. CDR3 DNA: TGCGCCAGCAGCGGGGACAGGATGAACACTGAAGCTTTCTTT. Translation gives CASSGDRMNTEAFF.

In its sample, this clonotype was seen many times. The V call is TRBV4-1, the J call TRBJ2-2, with 7 nucleotides matching TRBD1. The CDR3 is 18 amino acids. The J segment lost 8 bases and the V segment lost 0 bases, leaving 15 bases of the junction unmatched. The germline V gene encodes CDR1 MGHRA and CDR2 YSYEKL. The CDR3 sequence is CASSQDHYPRQGTGELFF. In DNA form, the CDR3 reads TGCGCCAGCAGCCAAGACCACTATCCCCGACAGGGAACGGGGGAGCTGTTTTTT.

This rearrangement joins TRBV12-5 to TRBJ1-1, with 9 bases matching TRBD1. V dropped 0 bases and J dropped 2; count of bases not matched to a gene: 10. The CDR3 sequence is 18 residues long. Germline V gene lookup returns CDR1 LGHNT and CDR2 FRNRAP. As DNA, the CDR3 is TGTGCTAGTGGTTTGGTGGCGGATCACAGGGGGCTTAACACTGAAGCTTTCTTT. This translates into CASGLVADHRGLNTEAFF.

This chain uses TRBV5-1 with TRBJ2-7; 7 bases match TRBD2. V was clipped by 0 bases and J by 4 bases; unmatched bases: 4. CDR1 is SGHRS and CDR2 is YFSETQ in the germline V gene. The CDR3 sequence is 14 residues long. This CDR3 is CASSLEGGRYEQYF. CDR3 in DNA: TGCGCCAGCAGCTTGGAGGGAGGGCGGTACGAGCAGTACTTC.

In this sample, this clonotype turned up many times. The chain has TRBV12-3 or TRBV12-4 and TRBJ2-2; D perhaps matches TRBD1 (5 bases). Trimming pared 6 bases from V and 6 bases from J, leaving 11 bases between. The CDR3 runs to 13 residues. CDR3 sequence reads: CASSLQGAGELFF. The CDR3 bases are TGTGCCAGCAGCCTCCAAGGGGCCGGGGAGCTGTTTTTT.

This clonotype was observed at least ten times. V usage is TRBV7-9 and J usage is TRBJ2-7, with 12 bases matching TRBD1. V shed 7 bases and J 5 bases; nucleotides not matched to a gene: 9. The CDR3 runs 15 residues. CDR1 SEHNR and CDR2 FQNEAQ come from the germline V gene (reference sequence). CDR3 in amino acids: CASNQGQGAIHEQYF. The CDR3 nucleotides are TGTGCCAGCAACCAGGGACAGGGGGCCATCCACGAGCAGTACTTC.

This clonotype was recorded many times. The V gene is TRBV28, the J gene TRBJ2-7, with 7 nucleotides matching TRBD1. The CDR3 length is 15 residues. The V gene end was trimmed by 7 bases and the J gene end by 6 bases; junction bases not matched to a gene: 15. Germline CDR1 reads MDHEN; CDR2 reads SYDVKM. CDR3 loop: CASTLAQTGFAEQYF. DNA of the CDR3: TGTGCCAGCACCCTAGCCCAGACAGGGTTCGCCGAGCAGTACTTC.

This clonotype was counted ten times or more. The chain joins TRBV20-1 to TRBJ1-1; no clear D gene. Between the trimmed V and J ends, which lost 1 base and 7 bases, there was a span of 19 bases. Germline loops: CDR1 DFQATT, CDR2 SNEGSKA (reference sequence). This CDR3 has 15 residues. CDR3: CSARVGSGGYGEAFF. The CDR3 DNA follows: TGCAGTGCTAGAGTGGGGTCAGGAGGGTACGGTGAAGCTTTCTTT.

This clonotype was counted a few times. The gene calls are TRBV30 and TRBJ1-1; 9 nucleotides align to TRBD1. The CDR3 spans 13 residues. Germline V lookup: CDR1 GTSNPN, CDR2 SVGIG (reference sequence). With 5 bases clipped from V and 3 bases from J, the junction kept 4 bases outside the gene matches. CDR3 protein: CAWVRQGDTEAFF. The CDR3 nucleotides are TGTGCCTGGGTGAGACAGGGGGACACTGAAGCTTTCTTT.

This clonotype was counted between two and nine times. V usage is TRBV3-1 and J usage is TRBJ1-1; the D is unclear. Germline V CDR1 and CDR2: LGHDT, YNNKEL (reference sequence). V lost 5 bases to trimming and J lost 4 bases, with 23 bases between them. This CDR3 has 17 residues. In DNA, the CDR3 is TGTGCCAGCAGCGCCAACACGCTCGGCACGCGAGGCACTGAAGCTTTCTTT. This gives the protein CASSANTLGTRGTEAFF.

Ten or more counts support this clonotype. The genes are TRBV4-3 and TRBJ2-7; 7 bases line up with TRBD1. Germline CDR1 is LGHNA and CDR2 is YSLEER. The CDR3 has 19 amino acids. J gave up 4 bases and V 1 base, and 19 bases lay outside the gene matches. CDR3 in amino acids: CASSQGGGEGARRSYEQYF. Written as DNA, the CDR3 is TGCGCCAGCAGCCAAGGAGGGGGAGAGGGGGCGCGGAGATCTTACGAGCAGTACTTC.

This clonotype was counted ten times or more. V usage is TRBV19 and J usage is TRBJ2-1; 9 nucleotides match TRBD1. The ends lost 9 bases at V and 4 bases at J; junction bases unmatched: 13. Germline CDR1 and CDR2: LNHDA and SQIVND (reference sequence). The CDR3 runs 16 residues. CDR3 amino acids: CASQTLDRGRYNEQFF. Here the CDR3 DNA reads TGTGCCAGCCAGACCCTAGACAGGGGGAGATACAATGAGCAGTTCTTC.

This clonotype appeared many times. The chain uses TRBV12-3 or TRBV12-4 and TRBJ1-3, with 7 bases fitting TRBD1. V dropped 2 bases and J dropped 4; count of bases not matched to a gene: 5. This CDR3 contains 15 residues. CDR3 DNA sequence: TGTGCCAGCAGTTTACTAAGGGGGCGAGGAAACACCATATATTTT. Translation: CASSLLRGRGNTIYF.

For the CDR3, the DNA is TGTGCCAGCAGTTTACGCGGGACAGGGGGATGGATAGAGACCCAGTACTTC. This encodes CASSLRGTGGWIETQYF. The rearrangement links TRBV12-3 or TRBV12-4 to TRBJ2-5; 11 bases agree with TRBD1. Trimming took 2 bases from V and 4 from J; bases not matched to a gene: 9. CDR3 length: 17 residues.

This clonotype was found many times. The chain carries TRBV19 and TRBJ2-7; TRBD1 matches 7 bases. The J segment lost 6 bases and the V segment lost 6 bases, leaving 11 bases of the junction unmatched. CDR1 is LNHDA, CDR2 SQIVND, per germline (reference sequence). The CDR3 runs 14 residues. CDR3 DNA: TGTGCCAGTAGCACGACAGGGCAGAGGGGCGAGCAGTACTTC. Translation gives CASSTTGQRGEQYF. Combining the CDR3 with reference TRBV19 and TRBJ2-7 gives the whole variable domain DGGITQSPKYLFRKEGQNVTLSCEQNLNHDAMYWYRQDPGQGLRLIYYSQIVNDFQKGDIAEGYSVSREKKESFPLTVTSAQKNPTAFYLCASSTTGQRGEQYFGPGTRLTVT.

This clonotype was observed many times. This chain joins TRBV30 and TRBJ2-1; no reliable D call. Germline lookup yields CDR1 GTSNPN and CDR2 SVGIG (reference sequence). This CDR3 region has 11 residues. The germline V and J ends were trimmed by 0 bases and 7 bases, with 4 bases remaining between them. The CDR3: CAWSVVNEQFF. DNA of the CDR3: TGTGCCTGGAGTGTAGTTAATGAGCAGTTCTTC.

This clonotype showed up many times. The chain recombines TRBV27 with TRBJ1-5, with 10 bases that match TRBD1. The CDR3 spans 16 residues. Germline V lookup: CDR1 MNHEY, CDR2 SMNVEV (reference sequence). V gave up 5 bases and J gave up 3 bases; unmatched junction bases: 7. Written as DNA, the CDR3 is TGTGCCAGCAGTCCCCGGACAGGGGGAAACAATCAGCCCCAGCATTTT. Protein product: CASSPRTGGNNQPQHF.

The chain carries TRBV28 and TRBJ1-2, with D perhaps matching TRBD1 (6 bases). CDR1 and CDR2 (germline): MDHEN, SYDVKM. This CDR3 region has 13 residues. The ends were cut back, 3 bases at V and 3 bases at J, with 8 bases in the middle. The CDR3 reads CASSFPGDYGYTF. CDR3 nucleotides: TGTGCCAGCAGTTTTCCAGGGGACTATGGCTACACCTTC.

This clonotype was seen many times. This chain links TRBV6-2 or TRBV6-3 with TRBJ1-5; D remains unclear. Germline V gene data show CDR1 as MNHEY and CDR2 as SVGEGT. Trimming removed 6 bases at V and 4 bases at J, with 10 bases between. The CDR3 contains 13 residues. CDR3 DNA: TGTGCCAGCAGGGACCCGACGAATCAGCCCCAGCATTTT. It specifies CASRDPTNQPQHF.

As for this clonotype: No DNA is shown, since the ends of the CDR3 on it are uncertain; the CDR3 is the one TCRdb lists. The chain employs TRBV5-1 and TRBJ1-5; the D call in the table, TRBD1, was not verified against the DNA. The length of the CDR3 is 13 amino acids, counting both ends. In germline, CDR1 is SGHRS, CDR2 YFSETQ. The CDR3 region is CASSFGSGEPQHF.

Many counts were recorded for this clonotype. The CDR3 DNA follows: TGCGCCAGCAGCCAGATAGGACAGGTCCCGATCAATGAGCAGTTCTTC. It codes for CASSQIGQVPINEQFF. The rearrangement uses TRBV4-3 and TRBJ2-1; 7 positions match TRBD1. Germline V gives CDR1 LGHNA, CDR2 YSLEER. Germline trimming cut 3 bases from V and 6 bases from J; bases unmatched to any gene: 11. The CDR3 runs 16 residues.